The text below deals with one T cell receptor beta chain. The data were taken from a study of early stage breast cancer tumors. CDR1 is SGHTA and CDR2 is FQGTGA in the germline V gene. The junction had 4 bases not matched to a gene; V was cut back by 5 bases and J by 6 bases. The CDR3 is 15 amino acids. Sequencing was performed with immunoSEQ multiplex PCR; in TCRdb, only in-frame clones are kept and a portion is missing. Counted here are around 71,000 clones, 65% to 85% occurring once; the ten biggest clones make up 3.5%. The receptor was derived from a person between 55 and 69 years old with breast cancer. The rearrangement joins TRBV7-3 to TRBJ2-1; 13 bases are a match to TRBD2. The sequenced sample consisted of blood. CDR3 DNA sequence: TGTGCCAGCAGCCCGGGACTAGCGGGAACCAATGAGCAGTTCTTC. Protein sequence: CASSPGLAGTNEQFF.